This is a list of T cell receptor beta chains from one sample in a study of early T cells in non-severe SARS-CoV-2 infection. TCRdb independently ran MiXCR on the 5' RACE reads; one entry per CDR3 protein. The sample gives about 73,000 distinct CDR3 sequences, approximately 15% of which show up once; more than 12% is in the top ten. Specimen: whole blood. These receptors were obtained from an adult who was a healthcare worker with PCR-confirmed SARS-CoV-2 infection or an uninfected control (not recorded which). Each CDR3 is given with its conserved first and last residue. D genes are given only for firm matches. The size field is filled for only some rows; it gives once, few, many or a size class.

j_call d_call v_call clone_size cdr3_aa cdr3_nt
TRBJ1-6 . TRBV3-1 medium-sized CASSRRQDNSPLHF TGTGCCAGCAGCCGCCGACAGGATAATTCACCCCTCCACTTT
TRBJ2-3 . TRBV4-2 few CASSQGRTRRHTDTQYF TGTGCCAGCAGCCAAGGGCGAACGCGGCGTCACACAGATACGCAGTATTTT
TRBJ1-5 . TRBV29-1 many CSAGTADQPQHF TGCAGCGCCGGGACTGCGGATCAGCCCCAGCATTTT
TRBJ2-5 TRBD1 TRBV29-1 . CSARTGYAETQYF TGCAGCGCCCGGACAGGTTATGCAGAGACCCAGTACTTC
TRBJ1-2 . TRBV30 many CAWSMGRRAYGYTF TGTGCCTGGAGTATGGGCCGCCGGGCCTATGGCTACACCTTC
TRBJ1-4 . TRBV25-1 . CASRDTRYAGKLFF TGTGCCAGCAGGGACACAAGATACGCCGGAAAACTGTTTTTT
TRBJ2-1 . TRBV10-3 few CAISPRADYNEQFF TGTGCCATCAGCCCCCGGGCCGATTACAATGAGCAGTTCTTC
TRBJ1-1 . TRBV7-2 . CASSFGYKGTEAFF TGTGCCAGCAGCTTTGGCTACAAAGGGACTGAAGCTTTCTTT
TRBJ1-1 . TRBV11-2 many CASSRTTNTEAFF TGTGCCAGCAGCAGGACAACTAACACTGAAGCTTTCTTT
TRBJ2-7 . TRBV29-1 . CSVVLSYEQYF TGCAGCGTGGTACTCTCCTACGAGCAGTACTTC
TRBJ2-4 . TRBV7-2 . CASSLISAAKNIQYF TGTGCCAGCAGCTTAATTTCGGCGGCCAAAAACATTCAGTACTTC
TRBJ2-7 TRBD2 TRBV20-1 many CSANGLAHYEQYF TGCAGTGCTAACGGACTAGCTCATTACGAGCAGTACTTC
TRBJ2-3 . TRBV5-1 . CASRLEDTQYF TGCGCCAGCAGACTGGAAGATACGCAGTATTTT
TRBJ1-6 TRBD1 TRBV12-3/TRBV12-4 many CASSLGFPGTGPSPLHF TGTGCCAGCAGTTTGGGCTTTCCCGGGACAGGGCCCTCACCCCTCCACTTT
TRBJ1-1 . TRBV29-1 few CSVPRRDGAFF TGCAGCGTTCCCCGCAGGGATGGAGCTTTCTTT
TRBJ2-5 . TRBV16 . CASSLGITQYF TGTGCCAGCAGTCTCGGGATAACCCAGTACTTC
TRBJ2-5 . TRBV10-3 . CAISESGETQYF TGTGCCATCAGTGAGTCAGGGGAGACCCAGTACTTC
TRBJ2-4 TRBD2 TRBV20-1 . CSARDRRGVQNIQYF TGCAGTGCTAGAGATAGGCGGGGGGTCCAAAACATTCAGTACTTC
TRBJ2-7 TRBD1 TRBV7-8 few CASSGTGGEREQYF TGTGCCAGCAGTGGGACAGGAGGAGAGCGCGAGCAGTACTTC
TRBJ2-2 . TRBV7-3 . CASSSDPTGELFF TGTGCCAGCAGCTCGGACCCCACCGGGGAGCTGTTTTTT
TRBJ2-1 . TRBV6-1 few CASENLASYNEQFF TGTGCCAGCGAGAATCTGGCCTCCTACAATGAGCAGTTCTTC
TRBJ2-5 . TRBV6-6 . CASCYKETQYF TGTGCCAGCTGTTATAAAGAGACCCAGTACTTC
TRBJ2-7 . TRBV20-1 few CSASGGGGGLYEQYF TGCAGTGCTAGTGGGGGCGGGGGAGGCCTCTACGAGCAGTACTTC
TRBJ2-2 . TRBV2 few CAGRQVNTGELFF TGTGCCGGACGACAGGTTAACACCGGGGAGCTGTTTTTT
TRBJ1-4 . TRBV19 many CASSMTHRGEKLFF TGTGCCAGTAGTATGACACACCGGGGGGAAAAACTGTTTTTT
TRBJ2-1 TRBD2 TRBV12-3/TRBV12-4 . CATVTSGGIGEQFF TGTGCCACCGTGACTAGCGGGGGGATTGGGGAGCAGTTCTTC
TRBJ2-5 TRBD1 TRBV7-7 . CASSRTGNEETQYF TGTGCCAGCAGCCGGACAGGGAATGAGGAGACCCAGTACTTC
TRBJ2-6 . TRBV18 . CASSPRAAAGANVLTF TGTGCCAGCTCACCCCGGGCTGCCGCTGGGGCCAACGTCCTGACTTTC
TRBJ1-2 . TRBV3-1 medium-sized CASSQRTTTNYGYTF TGTGCCAGCAGCCAACGGACAACCACTAACTATGGCTACACCTTC
TRBJ2-7 . TRBV20-1 many CSARDRVTADLYEQYF TGCAGTGCTAGAGACCGAGTGACCGCCGACCTCTACGAGCAGTACTTC
TRBJ2-7 . TRBV7-2 few CASSAYPGPPYEQYF TGTGCCAGCAGCGCATACCCAGGGCCGCCTTACGAGCAGTACTTC
TRBJ1-1 . TRBV20-1 few CSARKGGGNTEAFF TGCAGTGCTAGAAAAGGGGGAGGAAACACTGAAGCTTTCTTT
TRBJ2-7 . TRBV29-1 few CSVETDEQYF TGCAGCGTTGAAACCGACGAGCAGTACTTC
TRBJ1-1 . TRBV18 . CASSPLSVKGNTEAFF TGTGCCAGCTCACCCCTAAGCGTGAAGGGGAACACTGAAGCTTTCTTT
TRBJ1-4 . TRBV18 . CASSPVRTSDRGEKLFF TGTGCCAGCTCACCGGTTAGGACCTCTGACCGGGGTGAAAAACTGTTTTTT
TRBJ2-2 . TRBV29-1 . CSAGFGGELFF TGCAGCGCAGGGTTCGGCGGGGAGCTGTTTTTT
TRBJ2-5 TRBD2 TRBV7-2 . CASSFWTSGGETQYF TGTGCCAGCAGCTTCTGGACTAGCGGGGGTGAGACCCAGTACTTC
TRBJ2-4 . TRBV14 few CASSQPGTLGRDIQYF TGTGCCAGCAGCCAGCCGGGGACGCTCGGCAGGGACATTCAGTACTTC
TRBJ1-4 . TRBV20-1 many CSARDPLVGLFF TGCAGTGCTAGAGACCCCCTTGTAGGGCTGTTTTTT
TRBJ1-1 . TRBV28 few CASSSGPSWEAFF TGTGCCAGCAGTTCGGGCCCCTCGTGGGAAGCTTTCTTT
TRBJ2-1 . TRBV11-2 many CASSPGGPGQFF TGTGCCAGCAGCCCCGGGGGGCCGGGGCAGTTCTTC
TRBJ2-5 . TRBV20-1 . CSALTGVGYQETQYF TGCAGTGCTCTGACAGGAGTGGGGTACCAAGAGACCCAGTACTTC
TRBJ2-1 . TRBV11-2 many CASSFDYNEQFF TGTGCCAGCAGCTTCGACTACAATGAGCAGTTCTTC
TRBJ1-4 . TRBV7-2 . CASSLRGGEKLFF TGTGCCAGCAGCTTAAGAGGGGGGGAAAAACTGTTTTTT
TRBJ1-2 . TRBV6-1 . CASSLPIDSSYGYTF TGTGCCAGCTCACTACCGATAGACAGCTCCTATGGCTACACCTTC
TRBJ1-1 TRBD1 TRBV7-2 once CASSLGGQGRAFF TGTGCCTCCAGCTTGGGGGGACAGGGCAGGGCTTTCTTT
TRBJ2-3 . TRBV29-1 . CSVDYGIGDTQYF TGCAGCGTTGACTATGGGATCGGGGATACGCAGTATTTT
TRBJ2-2 TRBD2 TRBV6-1 many CASSLRGGPGELFF TGTGCCAGCAGTTTACGGGGGGGCCCCGGGGAGCTGTTTTTT
TRBJ1-2 . TRBV29-1 many CSVGGLSPGTDGYTF TGCAGCGTTGGTGGCCTCTCCCCCGGGACGGATGGCTACACCTTC
TRBJ2-2 . TRBV29-1 many CSVAEGGRAGELFF TGCAGCGTGGCGGAAGGGGGTAGGGCCGGGGAGCTGTTTTTT
TRBJ2-3 . TRBV11-2 many CASSLEGVNTQYF TGTGCCAGCAGCTTAGAGGGGGTAAATACGCAGTATTTT
TRBJ1-1 TRBD1 TRBV6-5 . CASSPGQQAAFF TGTGCCAGCAGTCCGGGACAGCAGGCAGCTTTCTTT